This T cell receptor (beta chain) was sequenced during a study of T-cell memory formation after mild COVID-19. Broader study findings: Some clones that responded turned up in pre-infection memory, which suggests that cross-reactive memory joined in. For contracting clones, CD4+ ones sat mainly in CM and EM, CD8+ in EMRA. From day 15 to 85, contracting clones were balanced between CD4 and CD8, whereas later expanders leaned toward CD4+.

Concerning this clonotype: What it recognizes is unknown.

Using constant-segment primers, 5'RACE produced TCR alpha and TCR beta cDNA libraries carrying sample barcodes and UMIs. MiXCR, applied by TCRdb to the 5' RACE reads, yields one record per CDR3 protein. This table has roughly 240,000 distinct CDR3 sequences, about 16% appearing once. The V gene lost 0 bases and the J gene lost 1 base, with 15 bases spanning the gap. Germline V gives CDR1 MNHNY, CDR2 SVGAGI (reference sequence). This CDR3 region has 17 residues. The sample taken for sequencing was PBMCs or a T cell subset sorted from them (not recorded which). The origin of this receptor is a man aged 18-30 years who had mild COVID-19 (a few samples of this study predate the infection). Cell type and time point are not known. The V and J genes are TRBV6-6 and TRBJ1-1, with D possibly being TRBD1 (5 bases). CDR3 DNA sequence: TGTGCCAGCAGTTACTCGACCTTAGGGACGGGGAACACTGAAGCTTTCTTT. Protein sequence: CASSYSTLGTGNTEAFF.